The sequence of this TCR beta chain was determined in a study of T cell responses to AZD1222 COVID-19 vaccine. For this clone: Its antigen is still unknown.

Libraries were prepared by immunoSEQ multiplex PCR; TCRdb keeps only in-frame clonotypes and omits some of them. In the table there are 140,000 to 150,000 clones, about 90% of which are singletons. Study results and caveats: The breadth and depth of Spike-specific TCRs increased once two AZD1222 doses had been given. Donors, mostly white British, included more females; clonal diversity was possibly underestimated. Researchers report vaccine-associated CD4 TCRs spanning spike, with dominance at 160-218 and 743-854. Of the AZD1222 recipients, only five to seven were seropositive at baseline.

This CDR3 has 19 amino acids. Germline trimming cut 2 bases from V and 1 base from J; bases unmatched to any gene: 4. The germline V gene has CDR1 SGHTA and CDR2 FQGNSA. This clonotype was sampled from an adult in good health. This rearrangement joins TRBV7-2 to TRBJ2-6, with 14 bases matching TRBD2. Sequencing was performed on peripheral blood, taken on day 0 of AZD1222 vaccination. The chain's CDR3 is CASSLPTSGRASGANVLTF. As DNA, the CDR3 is TGTGCCAGCAGCTTACCGACTAGCGGGAGGGCATCTGGGGCCAACGTCCTGACTTTC.